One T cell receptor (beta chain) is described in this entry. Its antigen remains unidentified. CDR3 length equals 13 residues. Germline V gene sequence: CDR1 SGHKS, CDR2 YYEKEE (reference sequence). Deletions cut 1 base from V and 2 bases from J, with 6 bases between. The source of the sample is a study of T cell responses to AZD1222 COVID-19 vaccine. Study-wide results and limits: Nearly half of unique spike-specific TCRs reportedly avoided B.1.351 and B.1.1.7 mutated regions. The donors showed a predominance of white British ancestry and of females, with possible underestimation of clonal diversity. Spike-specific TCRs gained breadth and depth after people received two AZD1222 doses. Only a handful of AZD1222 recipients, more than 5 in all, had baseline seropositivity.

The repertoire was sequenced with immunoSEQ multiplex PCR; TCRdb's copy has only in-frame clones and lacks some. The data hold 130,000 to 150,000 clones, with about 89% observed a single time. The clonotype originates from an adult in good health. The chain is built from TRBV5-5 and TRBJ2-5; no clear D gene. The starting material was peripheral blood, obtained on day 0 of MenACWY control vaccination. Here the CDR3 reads CASSLNYQETQYF. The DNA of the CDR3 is TGTGCCAGCAGCTTGAATTATCAAGAGACCCAGTACTTC.